One sample yielded the 29 T cell receptor beta chains listed below, sequenced in a study of identical twins. A single record per CDR3 protein comes from TCRdb applying MiXCR to the 5' RACE reads. This sample has 550,000 to 700,000 distinct CDR3 sequences; 21% occur once, and the top ten carry 4.3%. These data also featured in a second study, about T cells expressing NK-cell markers.

The sequencing sample was made of PBMCs. The receptors derive from a woman in her late teens or twenties in good health.

The V call is TRBV29-1, the J call TRBJ2-1; TRBD1 is a possible D gene (7 bases). Per the germline V gene, CDR1 is SQVTM and CDR2 is ANQGSEA. Trimming took off 1 base at V and 6 bases at J, with 13 bases between the two ends. The CDR3 loop spans 14 amino acids. CDR3 nucleotide sequence: TGCAGCGTTGAAGCAGGGCAGGGGGGCAATGAGCAGTTCTTC. As protein: CSVEAGQGGNEQFF.

CDR3 bases: TGTGCCAGCAGCCAGGCCCGTCTCAGGAATGAGCAGTTCTTC. Residues: CASSQARLRNEQFF. V and J are TRBV3-1 and TRBJ2-1; no firm D call. CDR3 size: 14 residues. The ends were cut back, 3 bases at V and 7 bases at J, with 13 bases in the middle. Germline CDR1 and CDR2: LGHDT and YNNKEL (reference sequence).

This clonotype has just a few counts. The chain has TRBV29-1 and TRBJ1-5, with TRBD1 identical over 7 bases. The CDR3 covers 13 residues. Trimming cost V 6 bases and J 6 bases; bases outside gene matches: 8. The germline CDR1 and CDR2 sequences are SQVTM and ANQGSEA. The CDR3 DNA is TGCAGCGTACAGGGGAGTAGCTTTCAGCCCCAGCATTTT. This gives the protein CSVQGSSFQPQHF.

The genes are TRBV12-3 or TRBV12-4 and TRBJ2-1; D not resolved. This CDR3 comprises 12 residues. Trimming removed 7 bases at V and 7 bases at J, with 11 bases between. CDR3 bases: TGTGCCAGCATCAAAAAGCCTAATGAGCAGTTCTTC. Translated: CASIKKPNEQFF.

The CDR3 spells CASSQVGVTEAFF. Written as DNA, the CDR3 is TGTGCCAGCAGCCAAGTGGGGGTAACTGAAGCTTTCTTT. The chain employs TRBV3-1 and TRBJ1-1; D is perhaps TRBD1 (5 bases). Germline lookup yields CDR1 LGHDT and CDR2 YNNKEL (reference sequence). The CDR3 covers 13 residues. Trimming removed 1 base from V and 5 bases from J, with 8 bases in between.

This chain links TRBV9 with TRBJ2-2, with 12 bases matching TRBD1. CDR1 and CDR2 (germline): SGDLS, YYNGEE. The junction had 13 bases not matched to a gene; V was cut back by 5 bases and J by 5 bases. The CDR3 covers 18 residues. The DNA of the CDR3 is TGTGCCAGCAGTCCCGGGACAGGGGGCGTATTGGGGACCGGGGAGCTGTTTTTT. It is translated as CASSPGTGGVLGTGELFF.

The chain has TRBV2 and TRBJ2-7, with D possibly TRBD2 on 5 matching bases. CDR1 and CDR2 (germline): SNHLY, FYNNEI. CDR3 length equals 15 residues. V was shortened by 0 bases and J by 3 bases, with 12 bases between the two germline ends. CDR3 DNA: TGTGCCAGCAGTGAAGCGTTGAGACGGGGCTACGAGCAGTACTTC. As protein: CASSEALRRGYEQYF. Full variable domain (missing parts from reference TRBV2 and TRBJ2-7): EPEVTQTPSHQVTQMGQEVILRCVPISNHLYFYWYRQILGQKVEFLVSFYNNEISEKSEIFDDQFSVERPDGSNFTLKIRSTKLEDSAMYFCASSEALRRGYEQYFGPGTRLTVT.

This clonotype appeared a few times. The V and J genes are TRBV5-5 and TRBJ2-2, with D possibly being TRBD2 (6 bases). Germline V gives CDR1 SGHKS, CDR2 YYEKEE (reference sequence). The V and J ends lost 4 bases and 4 bases respectively, with 17 bases between them. CDR3 length equals 16 residues. CDR3 loop: CASSATDGGLTGELFF. CDR3 sequence (DNA): TGTGCCAGCAGCGCGACCGACGGGGGTCTCACCGGGGAGCTGTTTTTT.

This clonotype has just a few counts. The conserved closing phenylalanine or tryptophan is absent in this CDR3, likely reflecting a read error. Because the CDR3's place on the DNA is in doubt, the DNA is left out and the CDR3 is given as listed by TCRdb. This chain joins TRBV12-3 or TRBV12-4 and TRBJ2-1; TRBD1, the table's D call, was not compared with the DNA. Termini included, the CDR3 measures 9 amino acids. The CDR3 protein is CASRPPLLV.

This chain links TRBV9 with TRBJ2-3, with 7 nucleotides matching TRBD2. The V gene's germline CDR1 is SGDLS and CDR2 YYNGEE. J lost 4 bases, V lost 3 bases, and 8 bases had no gene match. This CDR3 has 15 residues. Here the CDR3 reads CASSAVAGVADTQYF. The CDR3 DNA reads as TGTGCCAGCAGCGCCGTGGCGGGAGTTGCAGATACGCAGTATTTT. The full variable domain, with the rest looked up from reference TRBV9 and TRBJ2-3, is DSGVTQTPKHLITATGQRVTLRCSPRSGDLSVYWYQQSLDQGLQFLIQYYNGEERAKGNILERFSAQQFPDLHSELNLSSLELGDSALYFCASSAVAGVADTQYFGPGTRLTVL.

The chain carries TRBV9 and TRBJ2-1; 7 bases are shared with TRBD2. V dropped 3 bases and J dropped 6; count of bases not matched to a gene: 6. The length of the CDR3 is 14 residues. Germline lookup yields CDR1 SGDLS and CDR2 YYNGEE. The CDR3 loop reads CASSAGGRSNEQFF. DNA of the CDR3: TGTGCCAGCAGCGCGGGGGGTAGAAGCAATGAGCAGTTCTTC.

This clonotype was observed a handful of times. CDR3 DNA sequence: TGTGCCATCTCGGCAGGGCGGTCACCCCTCCACTTT. Encoded protein: CAISAGRSPLHF. V is TRBV10-3 and J is TRBJ1-6; D may be TRBD1 (5 bases). Germline V gene lookup returns CDR1 ENHRY and CDR2 SYGVKD. The CDR3 consists of 12 residues. Trimming shortened V by 8 bases and J by 10 bases, and 12 bases separated the two germline ends.

This clonotype was picked up a small number of times. V is TRBV12-3 or TRBV12-4 and J is TRBJ2-7, with a tentative D call TRBD1 (5 bases). The CDR3 is made up of 14 amino acids. The V end was cut by 5 bases, the J end by 9 bases, with 20 bases between. CDR3 coding DNA: TGTGCCAGCAGTAATACAGGCCTTGGCTTTGGGCAGTACTTC. Translating it yields CASSNTGLGFGQYF.

The chain couples TRBV20-1 to TRBJ2-2; no clear D gene. CDR3 length: 15 residues. V was shortened by 0 bases and J by 0 bases, with 8 bases between the two germline ends. Per germline, CDR1 DFQATT and CDR2 SNEGSKA (reference sequence). The CDR3 is CSARDRLANTGELFF. DNA of the CDR3: TGCAGTGCTAGAGATAGGCTAGCGAACACCGGGGAGCTGTTTTTT.

This clonotype occurred a few times. The chain combines TRBV29-1 with TRBJ2-5; TRBD1 might be the D (6 bases). This CDR3 spans 12 amino acids. Germline V CDR1 and CDR2: SQVTM, ANQGSEA. Trimming shortened V by 4 bases and J by 2 bases, and 8 bases separated the two germline ends. The CDR3 DNA reads TGCAGCGTTGTAGGGGGACAAGAGACCCAGTACTTC. The encoded protein is CSVVGGQETQYF.

The CDR3 here is CASSTPGESAQYF. CDR3 bases: TGTGCCAGCAGCACGCCAGGAGAATCGGCCCAGTACTTC. The chain is built from TRBV7-9 and TRBJ2-5; the D is unclear. CDR3 length: 13 amino acids. The V end lost 5 bases, the J end lost 9 bases, and 16 bases lay between the germline ends. The germline gives CDR1 SEHNR, CDR2 FQNEAQ (reference sequence). Full variable domain (rest looked up from reference TRBV7-9 and TRBJ2-5): DTGVSQNPRHKITKRGQNVTFRCDPISEHNRLYWYRQTLGQGPEFLTYFQNEAQLEKSRLLSDRFSAERPKGSFSTLEIQRTEQGDSAMYLCASSTPGESAQYFGPGTRLLVL.

There are a few counts of this clonotype. The V and J genes are TRBV20-1 and TRBJ1-4, with D maybe TRBD1 (6 bases). Germline CDR1 DFQATT, CDR2 SNEGSKA (reference sequence). The length of the CDR3 is 14 residues. V was pared by 6 bases and J by 0 bases, with 11 bases between. CDR3: CSAEGGSTNEKLFF. CDR3 DNA sequence: TGCAGTGCCGAGGGGGGATCAACTAATGAAAAACTGTTTTTT.

This clonotype has just a few counts. The V call is TRBV3-1, the J call TRBJ2-1, with 11 positions matching TRBD1. The CDR3 consists of 16 residues. The V gene end was trimmed by 4 bases and the J gene end by 3 bases; junction bases not matched to a gene: 5. Germline CDR1 reads LGHDT; CDR2 reads YNNKEL (reference sequence). Here the CDR3 DNA reads TGTGCCAGCAGCCCCCGGACAGGGGGCGACTACAATGAGCAGTTCTTC. Its protein is CASSPRTGGDYNEQFF.

This chain joins TRBV29-1 and TRBJ1-1; TRBD1 matches at 8 bases. Germline V gives CDR1 SQVTM, CDR2 ANQGSEA. V shed 4 bases and J 5 bases; nucleotides not matched to a gene: 15. The CDR3 is made up of 16 amino acids. In nucleotides, the CDR3 is TGCAGCGTTGTGGTCGGCGCAGGGGGCTACAGGACTGAAGCTTTCTTT. Translating it yields CSVVVGAGGYRTEAFF.

This chain joins TRBV20-1 and TRBJ1-1, with D tentatively TRBD1 (6 bases). Trimming shortened V by 6 bases and J by 1 base, and 12 bases separated the two germline ends. Germline loops: CDR1 DFQATT, CDR2 SNEGSKA (reference sequence). The CDR3 spans 13 residues. The CDR3 here is CSAADRSNTEAFF. CDR3 DNA sequence: TGCAGTGCCGCAGACAGGTCGAACACTGAAGCTTTCTTT.

This clonotype was seen only a few times. The chain joins TRBV20-1 to TRBJ2-4, with D possibly TRBD2 on 7 matching bases. Germline V gene sequence: CDR1 DFQATT, CDR2 SNEGSKA (reference sequence). The CDR3 is 14 residues long. Trimming removed 6 bases at V and 5 bases at J, with 17 bases between. CDR3 protein: CSAYSRGGENIQYF. CDR3 nucleotide sequence: TGCAGTGCCTATTCGAGGGGGGGGGAAAACATTCAGTACTTC.

Ten or more counts support this clonotype. The V and J genes are TRBV18 and TRBJ1-5, with 8 bases matching TRBD1. CDR3 size: 16 residues. The germline CDR1 and CDR2 sequences are KGHSH and LQKENI. The trim removed 0 bases at V and 5 bases at J, leaving 6 bases unmatched. The CDR3, as DNA: TGTGCCAGCTCACCACCGTATGGACAGGGATATCAGCCCCAGCATTTT. Translated, it gives CASSPPYGQGYQPQHF.

As concerns this clonotype: A much larger clone differs from this one at a single base, so this may be a read error. The V gene is TRBV5-6, the J gene TRBJ2-7, with D hard to call. This CDR3 comprises 12 residues. The germline V gene has CDR1 SGHDT and CDR2 YYEEEE. V gave up 1 base and J gave up 3 bases, with 5 bases separating them. The CDR3 sequence: CASSLFGYEQYF. The CDR3 coding sequence is TGTGCCAGCAGCTTGTTCGGCTACGAGCAGTACTTC.

The V gene is TRBV7-9, the J gene TRBJ2-1, with D perhaps matching TRBD1 or TRBD2 (5 bases each). Germline V gene sequence: CDR1 SEHNR, CDR2 FQNEAQ (reference sequence). The length of the CDR3 is 16 residues. V was pared by 4 bases and J by 5 bases, with 18 bases between. The CDR3 coding sequence is TGTGCCAGCAGCTCGAAACCGGGACGGGCACACAATGAGCAGTTCTTC. It encodes CASSSKPGRAHNEQFF.

V is TRBV7-9 and J is TRBJ2-5, with 7 bases identical to TRBD1. Trimming at V came to 2 bases and at J to 2 bases, leaving 11 bases not matched to a gene. This CDR3 has 17 amino acids. Looked up from germline, CDR1 is SEHNR and CDR2 is FQNEAQ (reference sequence). The CDR3 region is CASSLWVGTARQETQYF. Written as DNA, the CDR3 is TGTGCCAGCAGCTTATGGGTGGGGACAGCTCGGCAAGAGACCCAGTACTTC.

There are a few counts of this clonotype. The chain couples TRBV15 to TRBJ1-1; the D gene is possibly TRBD1 (6 bases). V gave up 6 bases and J gave up 4 bases, with 12 bases separating them. CDR3 length: 13 residues. In germline, CDR1 is LNHNV, CDR2 YYDKDF (reference sequence). DNA of the CDR3: TGTGCCACCAGGGGGGGGCGAGGCACTGAAGCTTTCTTT. This codes for CATRGGRGTEAFF.

This clonotype was counted only a few times. The chain combines TRBV20-1 with TRBJ2-7; D is perhaps TRBD2 (5 bases). Germline assignment: CDR1 DFQATT and CDR2 SNEGSKA (reference sequence). V lost 0 bases to trimming and J lost 2 bases, with 17 bases between them. CDR3 size: 16 residues. The CDR3 DNA is TGCAGTGCTAGAGATCCCTCGTCGGACTGGGCCTACGAGCAGTACTTC. Amino acids: CSARDPSSDWAYEQYF.

This clonotype was seen repeatedly, ten times or more. V usage is TRBV27 and J usage is TRBJ2-7; 7 bases align to TRBD1. V lost 3 bases to trimming and J lost 4 bases; unmatched junction nucleotides: 6. CDR1 is MNHEY and CDR2 is SMNVEV in the germline V gene (reference sequence). CDR3 size: 14 residues. This CDR3 is CASSFGTANYEQYF. Here the CDR3 DNA reads TGTGCCAGCAGTTTCGGGACAGCTAATTACGAGCAGTACTTC.

CDR3 region: CSAKGSPETQYF. In DNA form, the CDR3 reads TGCAGTGCTAAGGGGAGCCCAGAGACCCAGTACTTC. The chain couples TRBV20-1 to TRBJ2-5; D could derive from TRBD1 or TRBD2 (5 bases each). The length of the CDR3 is 12 residues. Per the germline V gene, CDR1 is DFQATT and CDR2 is SNEGSKA (reference sequence). Trimming cost V 4 bases and J 4 bases, with 10 bases left between them.